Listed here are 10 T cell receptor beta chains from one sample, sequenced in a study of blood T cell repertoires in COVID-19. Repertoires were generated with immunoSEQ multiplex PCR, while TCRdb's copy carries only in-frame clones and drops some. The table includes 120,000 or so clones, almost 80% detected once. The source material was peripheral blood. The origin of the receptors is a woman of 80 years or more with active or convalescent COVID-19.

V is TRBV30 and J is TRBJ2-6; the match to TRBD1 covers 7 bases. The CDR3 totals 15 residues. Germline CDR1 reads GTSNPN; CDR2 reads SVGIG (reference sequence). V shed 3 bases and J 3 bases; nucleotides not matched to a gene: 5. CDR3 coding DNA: TGTGCCTGGAGACAGGGGACGGGTGGGGCCAACGTCCTGACTTTC. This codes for CAWRQGTGGANVLTF.

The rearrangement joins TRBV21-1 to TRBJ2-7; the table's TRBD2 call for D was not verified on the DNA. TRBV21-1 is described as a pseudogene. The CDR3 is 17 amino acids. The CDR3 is CASSNLPPRESSYEQYF. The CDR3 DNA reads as TGTGCCAGCAGCAACCTCCCACCACGGGAGAGTTCCTACGAGCAGTACTTC.

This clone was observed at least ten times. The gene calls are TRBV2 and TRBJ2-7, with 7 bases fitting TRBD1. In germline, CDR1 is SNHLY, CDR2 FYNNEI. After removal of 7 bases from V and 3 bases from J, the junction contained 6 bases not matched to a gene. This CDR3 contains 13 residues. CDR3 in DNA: TGTGCCAGCAACCGACAGGGTAGCTACGAGCAGTACTTC. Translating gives CASNRQGSYEQYF.

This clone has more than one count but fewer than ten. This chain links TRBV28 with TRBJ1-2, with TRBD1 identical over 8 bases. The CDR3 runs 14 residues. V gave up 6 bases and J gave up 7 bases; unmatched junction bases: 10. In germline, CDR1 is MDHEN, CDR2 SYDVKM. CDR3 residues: CASRENRGVSGYTF. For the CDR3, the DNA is TGTGCCAGCAGAGAGAACAGGGGGGTTTCTGGCTACACCTTC.

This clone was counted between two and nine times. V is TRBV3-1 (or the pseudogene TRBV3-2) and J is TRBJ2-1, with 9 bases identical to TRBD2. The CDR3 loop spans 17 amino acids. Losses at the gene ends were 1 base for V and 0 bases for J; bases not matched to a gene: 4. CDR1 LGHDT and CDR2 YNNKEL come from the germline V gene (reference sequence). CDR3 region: CASSQGLAVSSYNEQFF. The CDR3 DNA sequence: TGTGCCAGCAGCCAAGGACTAGCGGTAAGCTCCTACAATGAGCAGTTCTTC.

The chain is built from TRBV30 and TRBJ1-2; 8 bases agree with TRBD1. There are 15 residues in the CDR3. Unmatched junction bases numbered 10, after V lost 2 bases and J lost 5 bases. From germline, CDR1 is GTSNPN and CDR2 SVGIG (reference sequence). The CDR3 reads CAWSRTGISWYGYTF. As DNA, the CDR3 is TGTGCCTGGAGTAGGACAGGGATATCGTGGTATGGCTACACCTTC.

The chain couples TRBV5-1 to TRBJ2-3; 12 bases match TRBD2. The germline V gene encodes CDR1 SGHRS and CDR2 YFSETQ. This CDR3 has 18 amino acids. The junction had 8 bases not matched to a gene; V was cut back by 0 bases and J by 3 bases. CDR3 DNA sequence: TGCGCCAGCAGCTTGGTAGGCCTAGCGGGAGGGGCGACAGATACGCAGTATTTT. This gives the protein CASSLVGLAGGATDTQYF.

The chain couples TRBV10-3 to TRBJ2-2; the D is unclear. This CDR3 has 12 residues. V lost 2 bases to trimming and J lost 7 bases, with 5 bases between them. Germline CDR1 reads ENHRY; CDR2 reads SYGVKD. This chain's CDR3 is CAISEPIGELFF. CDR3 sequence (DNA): TGTGCCATCAGTGAGCCCATCGGGGAGCTGTTTTTT.

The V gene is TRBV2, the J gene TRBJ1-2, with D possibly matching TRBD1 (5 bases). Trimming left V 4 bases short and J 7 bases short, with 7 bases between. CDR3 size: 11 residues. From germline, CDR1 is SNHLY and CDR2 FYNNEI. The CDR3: CASSVGAGYTF. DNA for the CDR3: TGTGCCAGCAGTGTTGGGGCTGGCTACACCTTC.

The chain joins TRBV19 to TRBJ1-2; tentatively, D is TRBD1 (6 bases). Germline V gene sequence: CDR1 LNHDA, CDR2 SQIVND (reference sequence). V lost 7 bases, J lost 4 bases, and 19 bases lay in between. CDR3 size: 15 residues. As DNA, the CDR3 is TGTGCCAGTACTTTCCTTGAAAGGGGGAGCTATGGCTACACCTTC. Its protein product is CASTFLERGSYGYTF.